These T cell receptor beta chains were read from a single sample in a study of CD8 T cells in ankylosing spondylitis. TCRdb fed the 5' RACE reads into MiXCR, producing one record per CDR3 protein. The table lists 200,000 to 250,000 distinct CDR3 sequences, about 10% of them singletons, with roughly 6.8% in the top ten. Source material: blood, either unsorted or a sorted T cell fraction (not recorded which). Receptor source: a male donor with ankylosing spondylitis or in good health (not recorded which). The CDR3 runs from the conserved cysteine through the conserved F or W. Each record gives: D gene, clone size, V gene, J gene, CDR3 protein, CDR3 DNA. The D gene is left open where the match is weak. Expanded clones are given a class, and other clones once, few, many or no size at all.

>.|many|TRBV28|TRBJ1-4
CASTSLGLQGMEEKLFF
TGTGCCAGCACAAGTTTGGGGCTACAGGGCATGGAGGAAAAACTGTTTTTT
>.|many|TRBV24-1|TRBJ1-1
CAPKGEAFF
TGTGCCCCTAAGGGTGAAGCTTTCTTT
>TRBD2|few|TRBV7-2|TRBJ2-7
CASSSPGLAGGWYF
TGTGCCAGCAGCTCGCCGGGACTAGCGGGAGGATGGTACTTC
>TRBD1|few|TRBV19|TRBJ2-2
CASSIRDRVTGELFF
TGTGCCAGTAGTATAAGGGACAGGGTCACCGGGGAGCTGTTTTTT
>.|many|TRBV5-1|TRBJ1-1
CASSLVGEETEAFF
TGCGCCAGCAGCTTGGTAGGGGAGGAGACTGAAGCTTTCTTT
>.|.|TRBV5-1|TRBJ2-7
CASSPQTGGSREQYF
TGCGCCAGCAGCCCTCAGACAGGAGGCTCCCGCGAGCAGTACTTC
>.|.|TRBV7-6|TRBJ2-5
CASSLYSPQPGTAPVLGTQYF
TGTGCCAGCAGCTTATATAGTCCCCAGCCCGGGACCGCCCCGGTTTTGGGGACCCAGTACTTC
>.|once|TRBV28|TRBJ2-7
CASSFRGGLEQYF
TGTGCCAGCAGTTTTAGGGGGGGGCTCGAGCAGTACTTC
>.|few|TRBV18|TRBJ2-3
CASSPPDLDTQYF
TGTGCCAGCTCACCACCGGATCTGGATACGCAGTATTTT
>TRBD2|many|TRBV4-2|TRBJ2-5
CASRRLAGSQETQYF
TGTGCCAGCAGACGACTAGCGGGGAGCCAAGAGACCCAGTACTTC
>TRBD1|many|TRBV12-3/TRBV12-4|TRBJ2-5
CASSRSAGTGPLTQYF
TGTGCCAGCAGTCGAAGCGCTGGGACAGGACCCCTCACCCAGTACTTC
>.|many|TRBV21-1|TRBJ1-6
CASSKGASYNSPLHF
TGTGCCAGCAGCAAAGGGGCCTCCTATAATTCACCCCTCCACTTT
>.|.|TRBV7-2|TRBJ1-2
CASSDGVGGYGYTF
TGTGCCAGCAGTGATGGGGTAGGAGGCTATGGCTACACCTTC
>.|many|TRBV12-3/TRBV12-4|TRBJ2-5
CASSLRGLQETQYF
TGTGCCAGCAGTTTACGGGGGCTCCAAGAGACCCAGTACTTC
>.|few|TRBV28|TRBJ1-5
CATRLSPSGQPQHF
TGTGCCACCCGTCTTAGCCCTAGCGGTCAGCCCCAGCATTTT
>.|.|TRBV5-1|TRBJ2-6
CASSLELGANVLTF
TGCGCCAGCAGCTTGGAACTCGGGGCCAACGTCCTGACTTTC
>TRBD2|many|TRBV5-1|TRBJ2-3
CASSLEGLAGGTDTQYF
TGCGCCAGCAGCTTGGAGGGACTAGCGGGGGGCACAGATACGCAGTATTTT
>TRBD1|many|TRBV20-1|TRBJ2-3
CSALNTGGRTDTQYF
TGCAGTGCTTTAAATACAGGGGGGAGGACAGATACGCAGTATTTT